The 4 T cell receptor beta chains presented below share a single source sample, sequenced in a study of human T cells and chemical hapten exposure (dated by TCRdb to the early 2020s). Library prep was done by RACE. The sequencer was a NextSeq 500. Through fastp at Q25 and MiXCR, TCRdb rebuilt clones from the public reads, retaining in-frame beta chains. Rows are combined by CDR3 protein, so each entry shows the most common genes and DNA. This sample has just under 35,000 distinct CDR3 sequences in its table, and under 13% of those were observed once. 27% of the sample is in the top ten clones. The label giving this sample's time point can be read as: pre-sensitization, week 0. This specimen's treatment or condition label, interpreted: therapeutic diphenylcyclopropenone sensitization with weekly scalp DPC. Total RNA was extracted from unfractionated whole blood collected in Tempus Blood RNA tubes. Here the sequenced sample was whole blood, taken in connection with sensitization to the hapten diphenylcyclopropenone (DPC). These receptors were collected from a man aged 45-65 years with alopecia areata. Some clones in this sample may be carry-over from other donors' samples.

This clonotype was counted many times. The chain has TRBV19 and TRBJ2-1; D is uncertain. Germline loops: CDR1 LNHDA, CDR2 SQIVND (reference sequence). The germline V and J ends were trimmed by 6 bases and 4 bases, with 7 bases remaining between them. The CDR3 has 12 amino acids. In DNA form, the CDR3 reads TGTGCCAGTAGGCCGTCTTACAATGAGCAGTTCTTC. It encodes CASRPSYNEQFF.

This clonotype was detected ten times or more. This chain joins TRBV12-3 or TRBV12-4 and TRBJ1-4, with no clear D. CDR3 length equals 13 residues. The ends were cut back, 5 bases at V and 8 bases at J, with 12 bases in the middle. The DNA of the CDR3 is TGTGCCAGCAGTCAAACAGTACTCGAAAAACTGTTTTTT. This encodes CASSQTVLEKLFF.

The table lists this clonotype with many counts. V gene TRBV4-1 combines with J gene TRBJ2-7; perhaps TRBD2 as D (5 bases). This CDR3 has 13 residues. Trimming shortened V by 2 bases and J by 2 bases, and 7 bases separated the two germline ends. CDR1 and CDR2 from the germline V gene are MGHRA and YSYEKL. The CDR3 DNA reads as TGCGCCAGCAGCCAACCCGGGGCCTACGAGCAGTACTTC. Amino acids: CASSQPGAYEQYF.

The chain recombines TRBV12-3 or TRBV12-4 with TRBJ2-4, with no clear D. V gave up 3 bases and J gave up 8 bases, with 5 bases separating them. The CDR3 is 11 amino acids. DNA of the CDR3: TGTGCCAGCAGTTTGAGGTACATTCAGTACTTC. It codes for CASSLRYIQYF.